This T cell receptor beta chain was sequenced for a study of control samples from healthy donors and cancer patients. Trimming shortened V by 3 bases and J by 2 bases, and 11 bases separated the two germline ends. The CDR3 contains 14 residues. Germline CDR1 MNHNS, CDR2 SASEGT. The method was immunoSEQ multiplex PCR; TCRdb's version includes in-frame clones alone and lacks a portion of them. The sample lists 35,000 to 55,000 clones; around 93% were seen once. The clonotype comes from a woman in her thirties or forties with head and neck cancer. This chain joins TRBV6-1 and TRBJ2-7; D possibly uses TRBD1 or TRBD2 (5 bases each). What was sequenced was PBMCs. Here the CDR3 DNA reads TGTGCCAGCAGTGACCGGGACGGAGCCTACGAGCAGTACTTC. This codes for CASSDRDGAYEQYF.